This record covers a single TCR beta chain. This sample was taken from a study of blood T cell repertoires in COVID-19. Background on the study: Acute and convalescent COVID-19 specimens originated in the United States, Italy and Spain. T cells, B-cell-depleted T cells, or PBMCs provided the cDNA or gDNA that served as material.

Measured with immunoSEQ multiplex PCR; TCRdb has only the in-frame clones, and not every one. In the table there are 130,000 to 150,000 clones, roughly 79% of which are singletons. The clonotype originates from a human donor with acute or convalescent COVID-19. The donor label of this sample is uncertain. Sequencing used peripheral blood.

The CDR3 DNA sequence: TGTGCCAGCAGCTTACCGGGGACGAACACCGGGGAGCTGTTTTTT. This encodes CASSLPGTNTGELFF. The chain uses TRBV7-2 and TRBJ2-2, with D possibly matching TRBD2 (5 bases). The germline V gene encodes CDR1 SGHTA and CDR2 FQGNSA. This CDR3 spans 15 amino acids. V was pared by 2 bases and J by 0 bases, with 7 bases between. Complete variable domain (other parts from reference TRBV7-2 and TRBJ2-2): GAGVSQSPSNKVTEKGKDVELRCDPISGHTALYWYRQSLGQGLEFLIYFQGNSAPDKSGLPSDRFSAERTGGSVSTLTIQRTQQEDSAVYLCASSLPGTNTGELFFGEGSRLTVL.